A selection of T cell receptor beta chains follows, all from one sample in a study of cytomegalovirus exposure and HLA in healthy donors. Clones were sequenced by immunoSEQ multiplex PCR, and TCRdb holds only the in-frame ones, with some missing. The sample includes under 170,000 clones, 50% to 75% seen only once; the top ten take roughly 6.8%. The material sequenced was PBMCs. Every receptor here comes from a woman aged 60-75 years in good health and CMV-seropositive. The CDR3 runs from the conserved cysteine through the conserved F or W. A D gene is named only where the DNA matches it firmly. Expanded clones get a size class; other rows say once, few or many, or leave the size out.

CDR3nt | CDR3aa | j_gene | d_gene | v_gene | abundance
TGTGCCAGCAGCTTAAGCGGGGAAGAGACCCAGTACTTC | CASSLSGEETQYF | TRBJ2-5 | NA | TRBV7-3 | few
TGTGCCACTTTTCGGACAGGACGGATCTATGGCTACACCTTC | CATFRTGRIYGYTF | TRBJ1-2 | TRBD1 | TRBV6-1 | NA
TGTGCCAGCAGCCGGAACCTAGACGAGACCCAGTACTTC | CASSRNLDETQYF | TRBJ2-5 | NA | TRBV7-2 | NA
TGCGCCAGCAGCCAAGATTGGAGCGGGAGATCGGCAGATACGCAGTATTTT | CASSQDWSGRSADTQYF | TRBJ2-3 | TRBD2 | TRBV4-3 | few
TGCGCCAGCAGCCGGGGAGCGGGAGGGCACAGCAATGAGCAGTTCTTC | CASSRGAGGHSNEQFF | TRBJ2-1 | TRBD2 | TRBV4-3 | few
TGTGCCAGCAGTTACCTGGGGCAGGGCAGGGCTTTCTTT | CASSYLGQGRAFF | TRBJ1-1 | NA | TRBV6-5 | few
TGCAGCGTTGGGGGGCGGTCTAGCGGGGTCTCGGATGAGCAGTTCTTC | CSVGGRSSGVSDEQFF | TRBJ2-1 | TRBD2 | TRBV29-1 | NA
TGCGCCAGCAGTCAAAGGGGACAGGGCATCAGCACCGGGGAGCTGTTTTTT | CASSQRGQGISTGELFF | TRBJ2-2 | TRBD1 | TRBV4-1 | NA
TGTGCCAGCAGCGTCAAAGCGGAGAGCTCCTACGAGCAGTACTTC | CASSVKAESSYEQYF | TRBJ2-7 | NA | TRBV9 | NA
TGTGCCAGCAGCCAACTTCAGGGGCTACAAGAGACCCAGTACTTC | CASSQLQGLQETQYF | TRBJ2-5 | NA | TRBV5-4 | NA
TGTGCCTGGAATTCACAGGGTGCTGCGAGGGAAAAACTGTTTTTT | CAWNSQGAAREKLFF | TRBJ1-4 | NA | TRBV30 | NA
TGCGCCAGCAGCCAGAGACAGGGAACGAACACCGGGGAGCTGTTTTTT | CASSQRQGTNTGELFF | TRBJ2-2 | TRBD1 | TRBV4-3 | NA
TGTGCCAGCAGTTACTCGATCACCTACGAGCAGTACTTC | CASSYSITYEQYF | TRBJ2-7 | NA | TRBV6-5 | NA
TGTGCCAGCATTCAAGAGAGGAACGTGAACACTGAAGCTTTCTTT | CASIQERNVNTEAFF | TRBJ1-1 | NA | TRBV6-6 | few
TGCGCCAGCAGCCAAGAACTAGCGGGAGGGGATACGCAGTATTTT | CASSQELAGGDTQYF | TRBJ2-3 | TRBD2 | TRBV4-3 | NA
TGTGCCAGCAGCCAAGACGAGATAGGGGGAAGCAATCAGCCCCAGCATTTT | CASSQDEIGGSNQPQHF | TRBJ1-5 | NA | TRBV4-2 | few
TGTGCCAGCAGCTTGAAAGCGGGCGGAGAGACCCAGTACTTC | CASSLKAGGETQYF | TRBJ2-5 | NA | TRBV5-4 | NA
TGTGCCAGCAGTTTAAGGGGGCCGCGACTAGCGGGAGGGGATGAGCAGTTCTTC | CASSLRGPRLAGGDEQFF | TRBJ2-1 | TRBD2 | TRBV28 | few
TGTGCCAGCAGCAAAGTTGGGCGGGAGGGCTCAGATACGCAGTATTTT | CASSKVGREGSDTQYF | TRBJ2-3 | NA | TRBV21-1 | NA
TGTGCCAGCAGCCCTTACGTTGCGGGAGTCCAAGAGACCCAGTACTTC | CASSPYVAGVQETQYF | TRBJ2-5 | TRBD2 | TRBV5-4 | NA
TGTGCCAGCTCACCCTTCGGTCGAGCGGGAGATGGTACAGATACGCAGTATTTT | CASSPFGRAGDGTDTQYF | TRBJ2-3 | TRBD2 | TRBV18 | NA
TGTGCCAGCAGCGTAGGGTCAGGGAACACTGAAGCTTTCTTT | CASSVGSGNTEAFF | TRBJ1-1 | NA | TRBV9 | NA
TGTGCCAGCAGCTCCAGCGGGGCCTCCTACGAGCAGTACTTC | CASSSSGASYEQYF | TRBJ2-7 | TRBD2 | TRBV7-2 | NA
TGTGCCAGCAGCCCCCAGGGGGAAAGCTCTGGAAACACCATATATTTT | CASSPQGESSGNTIYF | TRBJ1-3 | TRBD1 | TRBV9 | NA
TGCAGCGTGCACACGGGAGGACTAGCGGGTGACGGGACCCAGTACTTC | CSVHTGGLAGDGTQYF | TRBJ2-5 | TRBD2 | TRBV29-1 | NA
TGTGCCAGCAGCTTAAGGAGGGCCCCGGACACTGAAGCTTTCTTT | CASSLRRAPDTEAFF | TRBJ1-1 | NA | TRBV7-3 | few
TGTGCCAGCAGCTCCTCAATACCGGGACTAGCGGGAGTCACTGAGCAGTTCTTC | CASSSSIPGLAGVTEQFF | TRBJ2-1 | TRBD2 | TRBV11-3 | few